These 26 T cell receptor beta chains share one sample of origin, sequenced in a study of blood T cells in healthy people across ages. Using a J-beta primer mix together with a sample-barcoded 5' primer, a second PCR was run for about 6 to 12 cycles. TCRdb recomputed calls from the 5' RACE reads with MiXCR, one row per CDR3 protein. The sample holds about 800,000 distinct CDR3 sequences, approximately 25% seen once. This sample also belongs to another study, concerning T cells of mothers and their children.

Sequencing was done on a sample of blood. The source of these receptors is a boy between 10 and 17 years old in good health.

V is TRBV7-9 and J is TRBJ1-2; D unclear. V lost 5 bases and J 4 bases, leaving 8 bases between the germline ends. The length of the CDR3 is 12 residues. CDR1 and CDR2 from the germline V gene are SEHNR and FQNEAQ (reference sequence). The CDR3 here is CASSREGYGYTF. CDR3 sequence (DNA): TGTGCCAGCAGCCGAGAGGGCTATGGCTACACCTTC.

In this sample, this clonotype turned up a few times. The chain joins TRBV27 to TRBJ1-5, with 7 bases lining up with TRBD1. V lost 5 bases to trimming and J lost 6 bases; unmatched junction nucleotides: 4. Per the germline V gene, CDR1 is MNHEY and CDR2 is SMNVEV (reference sequence). The CDR3 extends over 13 amino acids. The DNA of the CDR3 is TGTGCCAGCAGTGACTCAGGGGGTCAGCCCCAGCATTTT. This sequence encodes CASSDSGGQPQHF.

This clonotype was detected a few times. The genes are TRBV7-9 and TRBJ2-3; 9 bases are shared with TRBD1. Germline loops: CDR1 SEHNR, CDR2 FQNEAQ (reference sequence). This CDR3 spans 16 amino acids. V lost 2 bases to trimming and J lost 3 bases; unmatched junction nucleotides: 6. The CDR3 spells CASSLPLTGGTDTQYF. CDR3 nucleotides: TGTGCCAGCAGCTTACCCTTGACAGGGGGTACAGATACGCAGTATTTT.

This clonotype showed up just a few times. The chain links TRBV15 to TRBJ2-6, with D tentatively TRBD1 (5 bases). V was pared by 0 bases and J by 2 bases, with 14 bases between. This CDR3 spans 18 amino acids. Germline loops: CDR1 LNHNV, CDR2 YYDKDF (reference sequence). The CDR3 coding sequence is TGTGCCACCAGCAGAGATAAAGGGGTTGGCCCTGGGGCCAACGTCCTGACTTTC. Residues: CATSRDKGVGPGANVLTF.

The chain uses TRBV29-1 and TRBJ2-1, with TRBD2 identical over 8 bases. Germline loops: CDR1 SQVTM, CDR2 ANQGSEA. This CDR3 is 13 amino acids long. J lost 6 bases, V lost 4 bases, and 5 bases had no gene match. The DNA for the CDR3 is TGCAGCGTTGGCGGGAGGCTGGGCAATGAGCAGTTCTTC. This encodes CSVGGRLGNEQFF.

About this clonotype itself: Because it lacks the conserved phenylalanine or tryptophan at the end, this CDR3 is likely a read error. The chain has TRBV7-2 and TRBJ2-1; D may match TRBD1 or TRBD2 (5 bases each). Trimming stripped 1 base from V and 7 bases from J, with 11 bases between. This CDR3 contains 14 residues. The germline CDR1 and CDR2 sequences are SGHTA and FQGNSA. The CDR3 DNA is TGTGCCAGCAGCTTAGGTTTGAGGGGAAATGAGCAGTTCCTC. It is translated as CASSLGLRGNEQFL.

The chain carries TRBV19 and TRBJ1-1; tentatively, D is TRBD1 (6 bases). This CDR3 is 15 amino acids long. Between the trimmed V and J ends, which lost 2 bases and 0 bases, there was a span of 10 bases. Germline V gene sequence: CDR1 LNHDA, CDR2 SQIVND (reference sequence). Here the CDR3 DNA reads TGTGCCAGTAGTATAATGGAGGGGGTGAACACTGAAGCTTTCTTT. Protein sequence: CASSIMEGVNTEAFF.

V gene TRBV27 combines with J gene TRBJ2-1, with TRBD2 as a possible D gene (6 bases). Between the trimmed V and J ends, which lost 5 bases and 3 bases, there was a span of 17 bases. The CDR3 length is 16 residues. CDR1 and CDR2 (germline): MNHEY, SMNVEV (reference sequence). CDR3 residues: CASSPRGSHVYNEQFF. The CDR3 DNA reads TGTGCCAGCAGTCCCCGGGGGAGCCACGTCTACAATGAGCAGTTCTTC.

The V gene is TRBV7-2, the J gene TRBJ2-5, with 7 bases fitting TRBD1. The DNA matches TRBJ2-7 better at its end, which makes the J call doubtful. Per germline, CDR1 SGHTA and CDR2 FQGNSA. The CDR3 loop spans 14 amino acids. The CDR3 loop is CASSWDSQGYEQYF. CDR3 DNA: TGTGCCAGCAGCTGGGACAGTCAAGGATACGAGCAGTACTTC.

The gene calls are TRBV28 and TRBJ2-1; D is perhaps TRBD1 or TRBD2 (6 bases each). The tail of the sequence fits TRBJ2-7 better, so the J call may be wrong. Looked up from germline, CDR1 is MDHEN and CDR2 is SYDVKM. The CDR3 extends over 15 amino acids. CDR3 coding DNA: TGTGCCAGCAGTTTAGGCGGGACACTCTCCTACGAGCAGTACTTC. Its protein product is CASSLGGTLSYEQYF.

A note on this clonotype: At one end, the junction sequence differs from germline, possibly due to a read error. The chain combines TRBV4-2 with TRBJ2-1; D possibly corresponds to TRBD2 (6 bases). Germline V gene data show CDR1 as LGHNA and CDR2 as YNFKEQ. The length of the CDR3 is 14 residues. The CDR3 nucleotides read TGTGCCCGCAGCCAACCCGGGACTGACAATGAGCAGTTCTTC. This translates into CARSQPGTDNEQFF.

This clonotype was counted between two and nine times. The chain links TRBV20-1 to TRBJ2-5; the match to TRBD1 covers 10 bases. V trimming: 8 bases; J trimming: 2 bases; junction bases outside the gene matches: 11. CDR1 is DFQATT, CDR2 SNEGSKA, per germline (reference sequence). The CDR3 covers 15 residues. The CDR3: CSTINDRGRQETQYF. The CDR3 nucleotides read TGCAGTACAATTAACGACAGGGGGCGGCAAGAGACCCAGTACTTC.

The rearrangement joins TRBV20-1 to TRBJ2-2; D is perhaps TRBD1 or TRBD2 (5 bases each). CDR1 and CDR2 from the germline V gene are DFQATT and SNEGSKA (reference sequence). The CDR3 sequence is 14 residues long. The V gene lost 6 bases and the J gene lost 0 bases, with 11 bases spanning the gap. CDR3 protein: CSAWDGSNTGELFF. CDR3 DNA: TGCAGTGCATGGGACGGATCGAACACCGGGGAGCTGTTTTTT.

This chain connects TRBV11-2 to TRBJ2-5, with 12 nucleotides matching TRBD2. This CDR3 is built from 14 residues. V was pared by 5 bases and J by 5 bases, with 3 bases of the junction left unmatched. Looked up from germline, CDR1 is SGHAT and CDR2 is FQNNGV. CDR3 protein: CASSRTSGMETQYF. In nucleotides, the CDR3 is TGTGCCAGCAGCCGGACTAGCGGGATGGAGACCCAGTACTTC.

The chain uses TRBV6-1 and TRBJ2-3, with 13 bases identical to TRBD2. This CDR3 contains 16 residues. Germline V gene sequence: CDR1 MNHNS, CDR2 SASEGT. V was pared by 6 bases and J by 2 bases, with 5 bases of the junction left unmatched. This chain's CDR3 is CASSVTSGGYTDTQYF. CDR3 DNA: TGTGCCAGCAGCGTGACTAGCGGGGGGTACACAGATACGCAGTATTTT.

The chain employs TRBV6-1 and TRBJ2-1; D possibly matches TRBD1 or TRBD2 (5 bases each). V lost 3 bases and J 0 bases, leaving 18 bases between the germline ends. This CDR3 has 18 amino acids. Germline lookup yields CDR1 MNHNS and CDR2 SASEGT. The CDR3: CASSDPQLGRSSYNEQFF. The CDR3 DNA reads TGTGCCAGCAGTGATCCTCAGCTGGGACGGAGCTCCTACAATGAGCAGTTCTTC.

This clonotype has more than one count but fewer than ten. J is TRBJ1-3 and V is TRBV12-3 or TRBV12-4; 12 bases are a match to TRBD1. CDR3 length equals 16 residues. The V segment lost 7 bases and the J segment 4 bases; nucleotides outside the gene matches: 8. This CDR3 reads CASNTGTGGIGNTIYF. CDR3 nucleotides: TGTGCCAGCAATACCGGGACAGGGGGCATCGGAAACACCATATATTTT.

The chain combines TRBV29-1 with TRBJ2-5, with 9 bases that match TRBD2. This CDR3 is 15 amino acids long. Trimming took 8 bases from V and 5 from J; bases not matched to a gene: 15. The germline V gene has CDR1 SQVTM and CDR2 ANQGSEA. The CDR3 nucleotides are TGCAGCTGTTCCGGGACTAGCTCCCGTCAGGAGACCCAGTACTTC. It yields the protein CSCSGTSSRQETQYF.

There are a few counts of this clonotype. V gene TRBV4-3 combines with J gene TRBJ2-3; 13 bases fit TRBD2. The germline V gene has CDR1 LGHNA and CDR2 YSLEER. V lost 4 bases to trimming and J lost 5 bases; unmatched junction nucleotides: 15. The CDR3 is 19 residues long. The CDR3 region is CASSPRPTSGGSNIDTQYF. The CDR3 nucleotides read TGCGCCAGCAGCCCCCGACCGACTAGCGGGGGGTCGAACATAGATACGCAGTATTTT.

The rearrangement links TRBV9 to TRBJ1-5; D uncertain. The germline gives CDR1 SGDLS, CDR2 YYNGEE. Trimming took off 0 bases at V and 3 bases at J, with 22 bases between the two ends. The CDR3 is made up of 19 amino acids. The CDR3 nucleotides read TGTGCCAGCAGCGTAGTCGGTTTTGGACCGAAAACCCCCAATCAGCCCCAGCATTTT. Its translation is CASSVVGFGPKTPNQPQHF.

This clonotype has only a few counts. The rearrangement joins TRBV20-1 to TRBJ2-7; no reliable D call. Germline assignment: CDR1 DFQATT and CDR2 SNEGSKA (reference sequence). V lost 5 bases and J 7 bases, leaving 9 bases between the germline ends. CDR3 length equals 10 residues. CDR3 bases: TGCAGTGCTCACATGCTTGAGCAGTACTTC. Amino acid sequence: CSAHMLEQYF.

The chain employs TRBV7-9 and TRBJ2-5, with D unclear. This CDR3 contains 12 residues. Trimming left V 8 bases short and J 1 base short, with 8 bases between. Germline CDR1 is SEHNR and CDR2 is FQNEAQ (reference sequence). The CDR3 reads CASRQTQETQYF. The CDR3 bases are TGTGCCAGCCGCCAGACCCAAGAGACCCAGTACTTC.

The genes are TRBV4-3 and TRBJ2-3; no firm D call. This CDR3 comprises 13 residues. V was shortened by 5 bases and J by 6 bases, with 12 bases between the two germline ends. CDR1 is LGHNA and CDR2 is YSLEER in the germline V gene. For the CDR3, the DNA is TGCGCCAGCAGCTCCCATAATAGGGATACGCAGTATTTT. The encoded protein is CASSSHNRDTQYF.

This clonotype was counted a few times. The rearrangement uses TRBV6-5 and TRBJ2-5; 12 bases match TRBD1. CDR3 size: 15 residues. After removal of 5 bases from V and 6 bases from J, the junction contained 7 bases not matched to a gene. Germline assignment: CDR1 MNHEY and CDR2 SVGAGI. The CDR3 region has the DNA TGTGCCAGCAGTCTGGGGACAGGGGGCAGGAAGACCCAGTACTTC. It is translated as CASSLGTGGRKTQYF.

The chain uses TRBV25-1 and TRBJ2-5, with TRBD1 matching 7 bases. J gave up 3 bases and V 2 bases, and 9 bases lay outside the gene matches. In germline, CDR1 is MGHDK, CDR2 SYGVNS. The CDR3 contains 16 residues. This CDR3 reads CASSEARDSRKETQYF. As DNA, the CDR3 is TGTGCCAGCAGTGAAGCTCGGGACAGCCGAAAAGAGACCCAGTACTTC.

The V and J genes are TRBV29-1 and TRBJ2-1; 13 bases agree with TRBD2. The CDR3 consists of 17 residues. J was trimmed by 8 bases and V by 2 bases; bases with no gene match: 12. CDR1 is SQVTM, CDR2 ANQGSEA, per germline. Written as DNA, the CDR3 is TGCAGCGTTGAATGGCCCCTACTAGCGGGGGGGTACGATGAGCAGTTCTTC. Translation: CSVEWPLLAGGYDEQFF.